The T cell receptor (beta chain) described here comes from a study of beta chain features in type 1 diabetes. Study-wide findings and caveats: The similarity of naive, central memory and Treg TCRB repertoires appeared greater among patients than among healthy donors. Researchers report that Type 1 diabetes patients had moderately but significantly shorter TCRB CDR3s across all four CD4+ subsets. Individuals with type 1 diabetes displayed fewer insertions and more deletions at VDJ junctions.

The whole isolated RNA underwent reverse transcription, so sequencing captured expressed TCRB transcripts. Profiling relied on immunoSEQ multiplex PCR, and the TCRdb table lists in-frame clones only, not all of them. The sample has fewer than 150,000 clones, 6.9% seen once. The sample holds many counts of this clone. The antigen is unknown. V lost 7 bases and J lost 6; bases outside the gene matches: 9. Germline CDR1 and CDR2: SNHLY and FYNNEI. The CDR3 covers 14 residues. Post-sort purity exceeded 95% for all sorted populations. The receptor's source is a woman younger than 45 in good health. The chain links TRBV2 to TRBJ2-1; 7 bases are shared with TRBD1. Sequencing input: central memory CD4+ T cells from blood. The CDR3 protein is CASIRGLMSNEQFF. CDR3 nucleotides: TGTGCCAGCATAAGGGGGCTTATGAGCAATGAGCAGTTCTTC.